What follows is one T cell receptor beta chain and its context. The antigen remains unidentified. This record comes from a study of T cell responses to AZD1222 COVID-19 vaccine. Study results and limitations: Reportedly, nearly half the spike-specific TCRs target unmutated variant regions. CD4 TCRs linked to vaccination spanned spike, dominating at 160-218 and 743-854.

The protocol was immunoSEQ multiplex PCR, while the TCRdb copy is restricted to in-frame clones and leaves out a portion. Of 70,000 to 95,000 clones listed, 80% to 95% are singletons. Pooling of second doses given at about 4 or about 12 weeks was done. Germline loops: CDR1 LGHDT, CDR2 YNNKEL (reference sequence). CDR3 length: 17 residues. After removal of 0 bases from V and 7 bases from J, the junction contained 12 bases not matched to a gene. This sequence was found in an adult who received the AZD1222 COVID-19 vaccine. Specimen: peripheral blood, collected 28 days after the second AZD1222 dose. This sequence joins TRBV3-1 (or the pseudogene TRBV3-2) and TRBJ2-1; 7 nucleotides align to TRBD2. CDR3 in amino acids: CASSQDRRDYPLNEQFF. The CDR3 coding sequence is TGTGCCAGCAGCCAAGATAGGCGGGACTATCCACTAAATGAGCAGTTCTTC.